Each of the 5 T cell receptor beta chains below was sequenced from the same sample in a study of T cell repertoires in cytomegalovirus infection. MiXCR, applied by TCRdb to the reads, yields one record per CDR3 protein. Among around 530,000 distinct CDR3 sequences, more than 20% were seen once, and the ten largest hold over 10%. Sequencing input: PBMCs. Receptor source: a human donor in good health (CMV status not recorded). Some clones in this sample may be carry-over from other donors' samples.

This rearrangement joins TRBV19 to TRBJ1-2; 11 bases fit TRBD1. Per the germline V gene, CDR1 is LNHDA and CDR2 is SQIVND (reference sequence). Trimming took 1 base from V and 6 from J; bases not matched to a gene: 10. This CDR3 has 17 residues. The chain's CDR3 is CASSIGLRTGGANGYTF. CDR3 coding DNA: TGTGCCAGTAGTATAGGTTTACGGACAGGGGGCGCGAATGGCTACACCTTC.

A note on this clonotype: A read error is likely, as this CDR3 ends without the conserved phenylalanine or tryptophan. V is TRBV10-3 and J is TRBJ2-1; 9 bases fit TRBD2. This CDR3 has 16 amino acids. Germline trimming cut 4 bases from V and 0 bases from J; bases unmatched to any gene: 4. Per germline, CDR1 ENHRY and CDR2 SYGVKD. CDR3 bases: TGTGCCATCAGTGTCCTAGCGGGGAGCTCCTACAATGAGCAGTTCCTC. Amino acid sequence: CAISVLAGSSYNEQFL.

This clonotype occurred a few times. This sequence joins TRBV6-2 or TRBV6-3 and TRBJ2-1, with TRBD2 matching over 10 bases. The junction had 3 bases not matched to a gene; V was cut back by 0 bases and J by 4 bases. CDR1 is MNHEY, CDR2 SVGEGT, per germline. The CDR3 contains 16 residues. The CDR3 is CASSYSLAGAYNEQFF. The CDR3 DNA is TGTGCCAGCAGTTACTCCCTAGCGGGGGCTTACAATGAGCAGTTCTTC.

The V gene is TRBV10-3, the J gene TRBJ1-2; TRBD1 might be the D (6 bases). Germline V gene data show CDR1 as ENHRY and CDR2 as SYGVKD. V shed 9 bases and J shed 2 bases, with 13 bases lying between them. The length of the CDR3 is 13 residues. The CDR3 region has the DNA TGTGCCATAGACCGGGACAACAACTATGGCTACACCTTC. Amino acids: CAIDRDNNYGYTF.

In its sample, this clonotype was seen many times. CDR3 coding DNA: TGTGCCAGCAGAACCCTTGCGGGAGGTCACACCGGGGAGCTGTTTTTT. It codes for CASRTLAGGHTGELFF. The chain joins TRBV6-1 to TRBJ2-2; the match to TRBD2 covers 8 bases. This CDR3 has 16 residues. Germline V gene sequence: CDR1 MNHNS, CDR2 SASEGT. V was clipped by 6 bases and J by 3 bases; unmatched bases: 9.